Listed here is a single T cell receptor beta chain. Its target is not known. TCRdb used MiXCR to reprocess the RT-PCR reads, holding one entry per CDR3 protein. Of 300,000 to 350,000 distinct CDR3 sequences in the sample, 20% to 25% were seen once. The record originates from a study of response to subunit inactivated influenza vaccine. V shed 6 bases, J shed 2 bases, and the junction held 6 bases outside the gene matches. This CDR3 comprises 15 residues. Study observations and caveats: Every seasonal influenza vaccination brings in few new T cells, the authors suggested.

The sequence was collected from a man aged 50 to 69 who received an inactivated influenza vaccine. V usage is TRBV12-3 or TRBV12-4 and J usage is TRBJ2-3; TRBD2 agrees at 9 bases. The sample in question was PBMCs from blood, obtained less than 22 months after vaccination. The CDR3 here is CASRPTSGHTDTQYF. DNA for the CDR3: TGTGCCAGCAGGCCCACTAGCGGGCACACAGATACGCAGTATTTT.